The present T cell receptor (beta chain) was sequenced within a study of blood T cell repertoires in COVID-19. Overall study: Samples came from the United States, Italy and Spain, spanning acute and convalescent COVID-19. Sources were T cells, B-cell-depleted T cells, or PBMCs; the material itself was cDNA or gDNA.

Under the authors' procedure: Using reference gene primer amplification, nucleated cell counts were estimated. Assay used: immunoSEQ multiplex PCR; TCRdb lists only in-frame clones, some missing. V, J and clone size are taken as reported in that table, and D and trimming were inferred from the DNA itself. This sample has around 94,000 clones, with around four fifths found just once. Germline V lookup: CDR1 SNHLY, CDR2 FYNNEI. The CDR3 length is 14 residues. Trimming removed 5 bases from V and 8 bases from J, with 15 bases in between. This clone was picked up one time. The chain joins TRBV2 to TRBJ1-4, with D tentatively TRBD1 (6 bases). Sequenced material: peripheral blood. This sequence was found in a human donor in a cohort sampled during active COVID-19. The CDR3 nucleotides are TGTGCCAGCAGTCCGGACAGTTTGGGAGAAAAACTGTTTTTT. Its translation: CASSPDSLGEKLFF.